The 17 T cell receptor beta chains in this list originate from one sample, sequenced in a study of blood T cell repertoires in COVID-19. Using immunoSEQ multiplex PCR, the repertoire was profiled, and TCRdb retains in-frame clones only, with some absent. The table includes 30,000 or so clones, 70% to 90% detected once. The sample consisted of peripheral blood. These receptors came from a human donor in a cohort sampled during active COVID-19.

The rearrangement joins TRBV5-4 to TRBJ1-2, with D perhaps TRBD1 (5 bases). The CDR3 runs to 15 residues. Germline assignment: CDR1 SGHNT and CDR2 YYREEE (reference sequence). V was clipped by 0 bases and J by 3 bases, with 12 bases between them. DNA for the CDR3: TGTGCCAGCAGCTTGGGGCAGGGTCGTGACTATGGCTACACCTTC. Translated: CASSLGQGRDYGYTF.

V is TRBV19 and J is TRBJ2-7; possible D gene TRBD1, 5 bases. Looked up from germline, CDR1 is LNHDA and CDR2 is SQIVND (reference sequence). This CDR3 has 16 amino acids. The V end was cut by 1 base, the J end by 3 bases, with 16 bases between. The DNA of the CDR3 is TGTGCCAGTAGTATAGTGAAGGGAAAAGGGGACTACGAGCAGTACTTC. Translating it yields CASSIVKGKGDYEQYF.

The V call is TRBV7-3, the J call TRBJ1-1, with D maybe TRBD1 (5 bases). The CDR3 runs to 14 residues. CDR1 and CDR2 (germline): SGHTA, FQGTGA. Trimming pared 3 bases from V and 3 bases from J, leaving 11 bases between. This CDR3 reads CASSFTARDTEAFF. For the CDR3, the DNA is TGTGCCAGCAGCTTTACGGCCAGGGACACTGAAGCTTTCTTT.

The chain combines TRBV3-1 (or the pseudogene TRBV3-2) with TRBJ1-6; D remains unclear. Germline lookup yields CDR1 LGHDT and CDR2 YNNKEL (reference sequence). The CDR3 has 17 amino acids. V was pared by 5 bases and J by 0 bases, with 14 bases between. CDR3 residues: CASSSRRISSYNSPLHF. In DNA, the CDR3 is TGTGCCAGCAGCTCCCGGCGGATTAGCTCCTATAATTCACCCCTCCACTTT.

The rearrangement uses TRBV14 and TRBJ1-4; D is undetermined. The CDR3 has 16 residues. Germline V gene lookup returns CDR1 SGHDN and CDR2 FVKESK. Trimming removed 2 bases from V and 0 bases from J, with 10 bases in between. The CDR3 loop is CASSQTWAATNEKLFF. In DNA form, the CDR3 reads TGTGCCAGCAGCCAAACTTGGGCCGCAACTAATGAAAAACTGTTTTTT.

The V gene is TRBV7-6, the J gene TRBJ2-3, with 7 bases that match TRBD2. After removal of 0 bases from V and 4 bases from J, the junction contained 4 bases not matched to a gene. CDR1 and CDR2 from the germline V gene are SGHVS and FNYEAQ. This CDR3 has 15 residues. CDR3 in DNA: TGTGCCAGCAGCTTAGCCGGGGGGACCGCAGATACGCAGTATTTT. It encodes CASSLAGGTADTQYF.

This clone was seen a single time. The genes are TRBV5-4 and TRBJ2-5; D remains unclear. This CDR3 spans 14 amino acids. CDR1 and CDR2 from the germline V gene are SGHNT and YYREEE (reference sequence). V shed 1 base and J shed 0 bases, with 7 bases lying between them. CDR3 loop: CASSLNSDQETQYF. DNA of the CDR3: TGTGCCAGCAGCTTGAACTCCGACCAAGAGACCCAGTACTTC.

This chain uses TRBV29-1 with TRBJ2-2; TRBD2 might be the D (6 bases). CDR1 is SQVTM, CDR2 ANQGSEA, per germline. This CDR3 comprises 15 residues. Trimming took off 8 bases at V and 0 bases at J, with 16 bases between the two ends. The CDR3 loop is CSFRSGDSNTGELFF. The CDR3 nucleotides are TGCAGCTTCCGCTCGGGGGATTCGAACACCGGGGAGCTGTTTTTT.

This chain joins TRBV11-2 and TRBJ2-2, with TRBD1 as a possible D gene (5 bases). The V end was cut by 3 bases, the J end by 0 bases, with 11 bases between. The CDR3 totals 16 residues. Per germline, CDR1 SGHAT and CDR2 FQNNGV. CDR3 bases: TGTGCCAGCAGCTTGGTTGGACAATCGAACACCGGGGAGCTGTTTTTT. As protein: CASSLVGQSNTGELFF. The full variable domain, rest sourced from reference TRBV11-2 and TRBJ2-2, is EAGVAQSPRYKIIEKRQSVAFWCNPISGHATLYWYQQILGQGPKLLIQFQNNGVVDDSQLPKDRFSAERLKGVDSTLKIQPAKLEDSAVYLCASSLVGQSNTGELFFGEGSRLTVL.

The J gene is TRBJ2-2, the V gene TRBV4-2, with a tentative D call TRBD2 (6 bases). CDR1 and CDR2 (germline): LGHNA, YNFKEQ. CDR3 size: 15 residues. V dropped 3 bases and J dropped 1 base, with 9 bases sitting between them. As DNA, the CDR3 is TGTGCCAGCAGCCAGGGGCGGGGGAACACCGGGGAGCTGTTTTTT. This sequence encodes CASSQGRGNTGELFF.

The chain uses TRBV19 and TRBJ1-6; D not certain. Germline V lookup: CDR1 LNHDA, CDR2 SQIVND (reference sequence). This CDR3 has 14 residues. With 5 bases removed from V and 9 bases from J, the gap between germline ends came to 14 bases. DNA of the CDR3: TGTGCCAGTAGTCCCTCCGACGGGATTTCACCCCTCCACTTT. Its protein product is CASSPSDGISPLHF.

The chain is built from TRBV7-8 and TRBJ2-2; 8 nucleotides match TRBD1. V trimming: 5 bases; J trimming: 5 bases; junction bases outside the gene matches: 7. The length of the CDR3 is 15 residues. Germline CDR1 and CDR2: SGHVS and FQNEAQ. As DNA, the CDR3 is TGTGCCAGCAGCGTAGGGACAGGAGGAACCGGGGAGCTGTTTTTT. Amino acids: CASSVGTGGTGELFF. Supplemented by reference TRBV7-8 and TRBJ2-2, the full variable domain reads GAGVSQSPRYKVAKRGQDVALRCDPISGHVSLFWYQQALGQGPEFLTYFQNEAQLDKSGLPSDRFFAERPEGSVSTLKIQRTQQEDSAVYLCASSVGTGGTGELFFGEGSRLTVL.

The CDR3 DNA reads as TGTGCCAGCAGTTACTCCGCAGGGGCCACTGGAAACACCATATATTTT. Translated: CASSYSAGATGNTIYF. The chain has TRBV6-6 and TRBJ1-3, with a possible D match to TRBD1 (6 bases). Germline V lookup: CDR1 MNHNY, CDR2 SVGAGI (reference sequence). Trimming pared 0 bases from V and 2 bases from J, leaving 11 bases between. This CDR3 spans 16 amino acids.

The chain has TRBV9 and TRBJ2-1; D is ambiguous. This CDR3 spans 16 amino acids. From germline, CDR1 is SGDLS and CDR2 YYNGEE. The ends were cut back, 3 bases at V and 0 bases at J, with 13 bases in the middle. The CDR3 nucleotides are TGTGCCAGCAGCGCTCTCGGCGGTAGCTCCTACAATGAGCAGTTCTTC. The encoded protein is CASSALGGSSYNEQFF.

This clone was detected only a few times. The V and J genes are TRBV7-9 and TRBJ2-5; 8 bases map to TRBD1. There are 14 residues in the CDR3. J lost 5 bases, V lost 2 bases, and 4 bases had no gene match. The V gene's germline CDR1 is SEHNR and CDR2 FQNEAQ (reference sequence). CDR3 sequence: CASSLRQGYETQYF. In DNA form, the CDR3 reads TGTGCCAGCAGCTTAAGACAGGGGTATGAGACCCAGTACTTC.

The chain uses TRBV7-7 and TRBJ1-4; D is perhaps TRBD1 (6 bases). CDR1 is SSHAT and CDR2 is FNYEAQ in the germline V gene (reference sequence). This CDR3 region has 17 residues. With 5 bases removed from V and 8 bases from J, the gap between germline ends came to 24 bases. CDR3 sequence (DNA): TGTGCCAGCAGCCCCGGGGGGGGCGTAAAGAACGGGGAAAAACTGTTTTTT. Its protein is CASSPGGGVKNGEKLFF.

Note on this clone: At one boundary the junction diverges from the germline segment, which might be a read error. V gene TRBV6-5 combines with J gene TRBJ2-5, with 9 bases lining up with TRBD1. The germline V gene has CDR1 MNHEY and CDR2 SVGAGI. The CDR3 sequence is 15 residues long. CDR3 DNA sequence: TGTGCCAGCAGTGACTCGGGACAGGGTCCCGAGACCCAGTACTTC. It encodes CASSDSGQGPETQYF.